The TCR beta chain described here comes from a study of cytomegalovirus exposure and HLA in healthy donors (dated by TCRdb to about 2017). Background on the whole study: According to an earlier analysis of 587 of the donors, 150 million to 200 million T cells yielded 120 million or so unique TCR beta sequences and approximately 280 Gb of sequence data. A later analysis re-examined previously published TCR beta repertoires from more than 600 donors and added high-resolution HLA genotyping to investigate patterns of TCR occurrence. In the later analysis, no new phenotypic data were used to find candidate immune exposures; instead, reliance was placed on TCR beta sequences and their occurrence across donors. An early release covering more than 500 HLA-typed donors comprised approximately 290 gigabases of sequencing data and roughly 86 million unique TCR sequences. The study profiled the T cell repertoires of more than 500 subjects by immunosequencing and related them to cytomegalovirus serostatus. A later genetic analysis used genome-wide SNP genotypes for about three fifths of the roughly 700 donors, treating that subset as a discovery cohort. An earlier analysis of some 600 of the donors applied high-throughput TCR beta sequencing to assess whether each TCR beta V gene segment acted as functional or pseudogenic. Alongside the repertoire data, information on donor age, sex, ethnicity and CMV serostatus was compiled. To predict cytomegalovirus infection status, the study combined high-throughput TCR immunosequencing, statistical association of individual TCRs with disease status, and machine learning. About five DR-DQ haplotypes were treated as single units for association and clustering because of strong linkage in the cohort. The study was designed to test whether signatures of past pathogen exposure could be identified by cataloging public T cell receptors. In addition to the first cohort of roughly 700 subjects, a separate validation cohort of under 150 different subjects was used. Every discovery cohort repertoire had been produced on one sequencing platform. Class I and class II HLA loci were covered by the typing at four-digit resolution. Typing coverage differed by locus: A, B, C, DRB1 and DQB1 were typed in about 629-630 donors, DQA1 in 522, DPA1 in 600 to 610, and DPB1 in 450 to 490. Among the 398 genotyped donors, about 83% belonged to the genetic ancestry cluster associated with self-reported Caucasian donors. On average, roughly 240,000 unique TCR beta nucleotide sequences were sequenced per donor among more than 350 genotyped donors of the cohort, with roughly 18% of those sequences being non-productive.

Overall study outcomes, separate from this receptor: An earlier analysis of roughly 570 of the donors showed that most TCR beta V segments appeared in productive rearrangements either about 87% or about 30% of the time, which broadly matched IMGT annotations. The authors suggested that the approach could potentially be generalized to other disease states and immunological phenotypes. In a later analysis, 15,000 to 20,000 TCR beta sequences were associated with specific HLA alleles at a false discovery rate of 0.05. In vitro tests confirmed that three of the cytomegalovirus-associated TCR beta chains recognize cytomegalovirus antigens. The only immune exposure information available for the cohort was CMV serostatus. In a later genetic analysis, fewer N-insertions in productive TCRs were reported among donors in an Asian-associated ancestry cluster than the approximately 710-donor mean. A further reported finding was that TCR beta sequences accurately predicted the HLA-A and HLA-B alleles for most subjects in the first cohort. In this cohort, only TCR beta chains were sequenced, and detectable features were limited by the absence of alpha or paired-chain data. Most TCR sequences were observed very rarely across donors, whereas some public TCRs were present in many individuals. Strong co-occurrence of HLA alleles, especially DR and DQ, made assigning TCR associations to individual alleles difficult. Cytomegalovirus status was reported to be diagnosed by the classifier with high specificity and sensitivity in both the original and validation cohorts. Roughly 17 rarely observed V segments, including chromosome 9 orphons, were excluded from the earlier analysis of about 610 of the donors because counts were too low. Some IMGT-functional V segments, including TRBV6-2 and TRBV6-3, could not be told apart with the 87-base-pair reads, so those segments were excluded. Linkage disequilibrium might explain the correlated functional status among segregating V segments, but an unknown experimental factor could not be excluded. Because HLA typing was unavailable for some donors at each locus, only the typed subset was used in association tests. A total of fewer than 200 TCR beta chains were listed by the study as associated with cytomegalovirus. In a later analysis, HLA-associated TCR beta chains showed more clonal expansion and lower generation probabilities than non-associated chains that were equally common. A later analysis reported that several top co-occurrence clusters appeared linked to parvovirus B19, influenza, CMV and Epstein-Barr virus. A later analysis found that TCR association rates varied across HLA loci, with DRB1 alleles showing the most associated TCRs and HLA-C alleles the fewest. According to a later analysis, most CMV-associated TCR beta chains appeared to be HLA-restricted, and the HLA associations seemed to be driven largely by CMV exposure. An association between a missense DCLRE1C variant and V-gene and J-gene trimming of TCR beta chains was found in a later genetic analysis and replicated in an independent cohort. Presence/absence analyses assumed roughly uniform sequencing depth across donors, an assumption that may not hold. The sequencing pipeline was judged likely to have produced a cluster of highly shared sequence variants as a technical artifact.

In this sample, this clone turned up a few times. Its antigen specificity is not known. It has no much larger one-base neighbor in the sample; base qualities were not kept. In total, 666 healthy bone marrow donors made up the cohort. Cohort members were all nominally healthy when sampled, although unrecorded immune exposures were likely present. The donor was CMV seronegative and was included in the group of over 300 seronegative cohort members. A peripheral blood sample was collected from each donor, and TCR beta sequencing was performed on peripheral blood mononuclear cells. Genomic DNA extraction from the blood cell samples was performed with the Qiagen DNeasy Blood Extraction Kit. Library creation used the immunoSEQ multiplex PCR assay. For the multiplex PCR, a mixture combining 60 forward primers for TCR Vbeta segments and 13 reverse primers for TCR Jbeta segments was used. Amplification of the CDR3 region of rearranged TCR beta genes was performed with a multiplex PCR assay on genomic DNA. On the Illumina HiSeq System, the amplified TCR beta libraries were sequenced as 87-base-pair reads. As for the authors' bioinformatics: Across the 666 repertoires, a later analysis counted 80 million or so unique TCR beta chains, some 11 million of which were shared by at least two donors. A nearest-neighbor algorithm error-corrected the raw reads and collapsed the reads into unique sequences, merging closely related sequences to remove PCR and sequencing errors. V, D and J gene segments were assigned by aligning CDR3 sequences to IMGT reference sequences. For a sequence to be retained, a match of at least six nucleotides to both a V gene segment and a J gene segment was required. Rearrangements were called productive when the CDR3 lacked stop codons and stayed in frame with V and J; all others were non-productive. CDR3 was defined according to IMGT convention as the region running from the second conserved V-encoded cysteine to the conserved J-encoded phenylalanine. Sequences without an unambiguous match to a single V gene segment were excluded from the earlier analysis of several hundred of the donors. An earlier analysis of 550 to 650 of the donors classified V segments as functional when productive rearrangements were above 56.7% and as segregating when the standard deviation between donors was above 5%. To diagnose cytomegalovirus status from the catalog of TCR beta chain sequences, a statistical classification framework was built. A later analysis assigned V and J genes by comparing TCR nucleotide sequences with IMGT/GENE-DB human TR gene sequences. A later analysis assigned CDR3 sequences and most-parsimonious VDJ recombination scenarios with the TCRdist pipeline. In a later analysis, each TCR beta chain was defined by its CDR3 amino acid sequence together with its V-gene family, and reads without a unique V-gene family were excluded. To address suspected cross-contamination and a sequencing artifact, a later analysis removed under 600 highly shared, low-generation-probability nucleotide sequences. In a later analysis, a clonal expansion index was calculated for each public chain from normalized within-repertoire ranks of inferred template counts. A later analysis computed generation probabilities with a VDJ recombination model fitted to out-of-frame rearrangements, and checked the results against IGoR. A later analysis scored TCR-TCR, TCR-HLA and TCR-CMV co-occurrence with hypergeometric tests, applying a repertoire-size bias correction to TCR pairs. False discovery rates were estimated in a later analysis by permuting HLA or CMV assignments 20 times. In a later analysis, co-occurring TCRs were grouped using DBSCAN, and TCRdist sequence similarity was added for clustering within HLA-allele-positive subsets. For co-occurrence clustering, repertoires with fewer than 30,000 or more than 120,000 public chains were excluded, along with several repertoires with anomalous nucleotide sharing. Held by TCRdb, this immuneACCESS table contains in-frame sequences only and omits some clones. Under half of the omission traces to an unresolved V gene where checked; the cause of the rest is unknown. Clone size and V and J calls were adopted from that table, with D and trimming inferred from the DNA. The sample table holds under 90,000 clones, of which more than 70% were seen once. Over 2% of the sample is in the top ten clones.

From the cysteine up to the phenylalanine, the CDR3 has a length of 14 residues. Kept here is only the CDR3 DNA, which spans 42 bases and is read in frame from base 1. Germline trimming: 10 bases from V, 3 bases from J; junction bases outside gene matches: 11. The germline V gene (reference sequence) provides CDR1 MNHNY and CDR2 SVGAGI. This chain is built from TRBV6-6 and TRBJ1-1; 7 bases in the middle match TRBD1. This clonotype was obtained from a middle-aged man in good health and CMV-seronegative. Source material: PBMCs. For the CDR3, the sequence is CANKGTALDTEAFF. Read as DNA, the sequence is TGTGCCAACAAGGGGACAGCCCTGGACACTGAAGCTTTCTTT.